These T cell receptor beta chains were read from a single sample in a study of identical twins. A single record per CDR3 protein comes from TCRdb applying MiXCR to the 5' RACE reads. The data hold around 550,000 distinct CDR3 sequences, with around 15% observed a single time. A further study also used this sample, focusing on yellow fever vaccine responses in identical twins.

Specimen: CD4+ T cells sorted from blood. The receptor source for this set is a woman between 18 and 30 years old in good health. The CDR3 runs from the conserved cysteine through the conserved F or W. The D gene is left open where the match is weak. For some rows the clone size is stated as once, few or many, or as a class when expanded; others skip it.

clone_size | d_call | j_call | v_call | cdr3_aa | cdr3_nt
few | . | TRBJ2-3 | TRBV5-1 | CASSLNPAGLNTDTQYF | TGCGCCAGCAGCTTGAATCCCGCAGGACTAAATACAGATACGCAGTATTTT
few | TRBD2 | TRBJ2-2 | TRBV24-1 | CATSDQTWTSGRAGELFF | TGTGCCACCAGTGATCAGACTTGGACTAGCGGGAGGGCCGGGGAGCTGTTTTTT
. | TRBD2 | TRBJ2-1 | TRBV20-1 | CSARSGRAPYNEQFF | TGCAGTGCAAGAAGCGGGAGGGCACCCTACAATGAGCAGTTCTTC
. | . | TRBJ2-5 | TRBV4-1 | CASSRPEMTASETQYF | TGCGCCAGCAGCCGTCCCGAGATGACCGCTTCGGAGACCCAGTACTTC
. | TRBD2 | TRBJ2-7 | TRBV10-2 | CASSERLAGASYEQYF | TGCGCCAGCAGTGAGAGACTAGCGGGCGCCTCCTACGAGCAGTACTTC
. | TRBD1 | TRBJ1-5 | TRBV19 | CASTQTGLGNQPQHF | TGTGCCAGTACTCAGACAGGGTTAGGCAATCAGCCCCAGCATTTT
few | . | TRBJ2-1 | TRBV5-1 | CASRDEPPDEQFF | TGCGCCAGCAGGGACGAGCCCCCGGATGAGCAGTTCTTC
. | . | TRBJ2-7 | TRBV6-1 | CASSWLARAYEQYF | TGTGCCAGCAGCTGGTTAGCGAGAGCATACGAGCAGTACTTC
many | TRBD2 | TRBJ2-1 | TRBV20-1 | CSAGGGTYNEQFF | TGCAGTGCCGGCGGGGGAACCTACAATGAGCAGTTCTTC
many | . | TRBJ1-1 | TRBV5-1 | CASTVSGQPNTEAFF | TGCGCCAGCACGGTGTCCGGACAGCCGAACACTGAAGCTTTCTTT
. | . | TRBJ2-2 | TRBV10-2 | CATTWKGGTSNTGELFF | TGCGCCACCACCTGGAAGGGGGGTACCTCGAACACCGGGGAGCTGTTTTTT
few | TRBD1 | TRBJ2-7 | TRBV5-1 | CASSLQLGTGSYEQYF | TGCGCCAGCAGCCTTCAGTTGGGGACAGGCTCCTACGAGCAGTACTTC
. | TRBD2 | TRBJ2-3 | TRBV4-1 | CASSTAGTSGTDTQYF | TGCGCCAGCAGCACAGCGGGGACTAGCGGGACAGATACGCAGTATTTT
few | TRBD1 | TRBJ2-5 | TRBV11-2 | CASSLTGGGQETQYF | TGTGCCAGCAGCTTAACAGGGGGCGGCCAAGAGACCCAGTACTTC
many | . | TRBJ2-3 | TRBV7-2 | CASSSLGGESTDTQYF | TGTGCCAGCAGCTCATTGGGCGGGGAGAGCACAGATACGCAGTATTTT
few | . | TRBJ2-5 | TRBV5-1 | CASSRLSGVGETQYF | TGCGCCAGCAGCCGCTTGTCAGGGGTGGGAGAGACCCAGTACTTC
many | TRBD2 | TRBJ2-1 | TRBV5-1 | CASSPTSGPYNEQFF | TGCGCCAGCAGCCCCACTAGCGGGCCTTACAATGAGCAGTTCTTC
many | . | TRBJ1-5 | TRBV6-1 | CASSEKSNQPQHF | TGTGCCAGCAGTGAAAAGAGCAATCAGCCCCAGCATTTT
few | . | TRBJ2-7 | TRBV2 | CASRPLGYEQYF | TGTGCCAGCAGACCTCTAGGTTACGAGCAGTACTTC
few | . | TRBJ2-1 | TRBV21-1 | CASIGKGGWEPNEQFF | TGTGCCAGCATTGGAAAGGGGGGCTGGGAACCCAATGAGCAGTTCTTC
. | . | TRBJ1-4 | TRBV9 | CASSVEEEVNEKLFF | TGTGCCAGCAGCGTAGAAGAGGAAGTAAATGAAAAACTGTTTTTT
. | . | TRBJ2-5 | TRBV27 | CASSPIRNQETQYF | TGTGCCAGCAGTCCTATAAGGAACCAAGAGACCCAGTACTTC
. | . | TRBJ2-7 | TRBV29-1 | CSVASRLGRTYEQYF | TGCAGCGTTGCGTCCCGGTTAGGCCGAACCTACGAGCAGTACTTC
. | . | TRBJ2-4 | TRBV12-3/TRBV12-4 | CASSLAEAKNIQYF | TGTGCCAGCTCCCTAGCAGAGGCCAAAAACATTCAGTACTTC
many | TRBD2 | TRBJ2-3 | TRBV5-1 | CASSFSGGSTDTQYF | TGCGCCAGCAGCTTTAGCGGGGGCAGCACAGATACGCAGTATTTT
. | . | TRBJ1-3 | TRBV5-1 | CASSSTQGLSGNTIYF | TGCGCCAGCAGCAGTACCCAGGGGCTCTCTGGAAACACCATATATTTT
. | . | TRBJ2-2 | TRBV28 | CASSLSMVPGELFF | TGTGCCAGCAGTCTAAGTATGGTGCCCGGGGAGCTGTTTTTT
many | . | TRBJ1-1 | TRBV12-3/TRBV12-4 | CASSGPRTEAFF | TGTGCCAGCAGTGGGCCGAGGACTGAAGCTTTCTTT
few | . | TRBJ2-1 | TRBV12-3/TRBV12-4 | CASSPSRAGHSYNEQFF | TGTGCCAGCAGTCCCAGCCGGGCGGGGCACTCCTACAATGAGCAGTTCTTC
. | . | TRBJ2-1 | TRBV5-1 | CASSLVLENYNEQFF | TGCGCCAGCAGCTTGGTGCTAGAGAACTACAATGAGCAGTTCTTC
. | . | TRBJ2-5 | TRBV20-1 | CSASHPLGLPETQYF | TGCAGTGCTAGCCACCCGCTTGGCCTCCCAGAGACCCAGTACTTC
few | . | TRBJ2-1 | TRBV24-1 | CATSDFSGANEQFF | TGTGCCACCAGTGATTTCTCGGGGGCCAATGAGCAGTTCTTC
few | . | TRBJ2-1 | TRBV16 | CASSQGMLYNEQFF | TGTGCCAGCAGCCAAGGTATGCTATACAATGAGCAGTTCTTC
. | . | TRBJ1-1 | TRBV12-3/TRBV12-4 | CASSSSQVVAFF | TGTGCCAGCAGTTCTTCCCAGGTCGTAGCTTTCTTT
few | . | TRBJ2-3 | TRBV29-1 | CSVDGGSGSSTDTQYF | TGCAGCGTTGACGGCGGTAGCGGCAGTAGCACAGATACGCAGTATTTT
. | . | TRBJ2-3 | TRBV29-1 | CSVFERREGSADTQYF | TGCAGCGTTTTTGAGAGGCGAGAGGGATCAGCAGATACGCAGTATTTT
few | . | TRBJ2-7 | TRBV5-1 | CASSLHPGDSYEQYF | TGCGCCAGCAGCTTGCACCCAGGGGATTCCTACGAGCAGTACTTC
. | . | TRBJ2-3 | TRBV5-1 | CASSPPGGTTDTQYF | TGCGCCAGCAGCCCCCCCGGGGGTACCACAGATACGCAGTATTTT
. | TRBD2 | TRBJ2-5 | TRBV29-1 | CSVGGVATGGETQYF | TGCAGCGTTGGTGGGGTCGCGACGGGGGGAGAGACCCAGTACTTC
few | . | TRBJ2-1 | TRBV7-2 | CASSRSLEQFF | TGTGCCAGCAGCCGGAGTTTGGAGCAGTTCTTC
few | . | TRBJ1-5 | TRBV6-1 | CASSPRTRQPQHF | TGTGCCAGCAGTCCCCGGACAAGGCAGCCCCAGCATTTT
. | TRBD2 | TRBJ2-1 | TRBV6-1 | CASSRQLAGGSDEQFF | TGTGCCAGCAGTCGACAACTAGCGGGAGGGTCGGATGAGCAGTTCTTC
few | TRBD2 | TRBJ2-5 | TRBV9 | CASSVAGGQETQYF | TGTGCCAGCAGCGTTGCGGGAGGCCAAGAGACCCAGTACTTC
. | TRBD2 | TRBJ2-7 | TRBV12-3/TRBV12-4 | CASRAWLAGDDEQYF | TGTGCCAGCAGGGCATGGCTAGCGGGAGATGACGAGCAGTACTTC
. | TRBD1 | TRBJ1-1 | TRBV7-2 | CASRRTRTGKMSTEAFF | TGTGCCAGCAGACGAACTAGGACAGGGAAGATGAGCACTGAAGCTTTCTTT
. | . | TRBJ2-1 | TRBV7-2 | CATTTQGGLFNEQFF | TGTGCCACAACTACCCAGGGGGGACTTTTCAATGAGCAGTTCTTC